This TCR beta chain was identified during a study of long-term antiretroviral therapy in people with HIV. An immunoSEQ assay, version v3.0, was performed at survey level. Clones were read by immunoSEQ multiplex PCR, and TCRdb kept only the in-frame ones, dropping some. The table lists 15,000 to 20,000 clones, over 65% of them singletons. The CDR3 runs 15 residues. CDR1 is SGHRS and CDR2 is YFSETQ in the germline V gene. Trimming cost V 0 bases and J 6 bases; bases outside gene matches: 6. This clone was seen only a few times. The specimen was unsorted PBMCs, collected 0.5 years before starting antiretroviral therapy. The sequence came from a woman in her 50s with HIV. The genes are TRBV5-1 and TRBJ2-1; 7 positions agree with TRBD1. The CDR3 nucleotides read TGCGCCAGCAGCTTGGGTTGGACAGGTGTCAATGAGCAGTTCTTC. Protein sequence: CASSLGWTGVNEQFF.